This T cell receptor beta chain was identified during a study of T cells after posttransplantation cyclophosphamide (TCRdb year 2016). In the study overall: The study tracked T cell repertoire reconstitution by TRB sequencing after myeloablative bone marrow transplantation using posttransplantation cyclophosphamide as GVHD prophylaxis. Antigen receptor sequencing covered samples from a few dozen PTCy-treated patients and about 17 of their related bone marrow donors. Blood from all 35 or so PTCy patients with 1-year posttransplant specimens was subjected to TRB sequencing. TRB sequencing was also done on up to about 3 additional blood samples from 2 to 5.2 years after transplant in 3 patients, and on pretransplant blood from 4 patients. Because TRA and TRB clonality were tightly correlated in fewer than ten samples, subsequent TCR analyses were focused on TRB only. Public TRB sequences were queried against a database of over 3,000 sequences associated with responses to pathogens, tumor antigens, self-antigens and alloantigens. General conclusions and limits of the study: Across 35 to 55 patients, TRB clonality was highly associated with recipient CMV seropositivity and CMV reactivation, and diversity in PTCy patients was similar to diversity in CNI/methotrexate controls. Donor-recipient similarity was low at 1-2 months but increased during the first year, and donor CD8+ memory clones often dominated later blood repertoires. The TRB repertoires of T cells infiltrating skin or the GI tract showed only limited overlap with the TRB repertoires found in blood.

Peripheral blood samples were provided by related bone marrow donors on the day of marrow donation. Peripheral blood and bone marrow mononuclear cells were isolated by Ficoll-Hypaque density centrifugation and cryopreserved. This clone was counted only a few times. The target of this receptor is not known. Per-nucleotide qualities are absent, and no much larger clonotype sits a single base away. Genomic DNA was the input for TRB sequencing, which was run either with the immunoSEQ assay at survey resolution or with the hsTCRB kit. The study's own analysis went as follows. The immunoSEQ software handled initial read processing, and the LymphoSeq R package was used for repertoire analyses. Clonality was computed as 1 minus normalized Shannon entropy, and a Gini coefficient was also calculated for each TRB dataset. To infer phenotypes in unsorted samples, TRB sequences from sorted subsets of the recipient or donor were mapped onto unsorted samples from the same recipient. TCRdb's version of the immuneACCESS table is confined to in-frame rearrangements and falls short of the full clone set. An unresolved V gene accounts for under half of the shortfall where checked; the remainder is of unknown origin. V and J calls and clone size follow that table, whereas D and trimming were derived from the DNA. The table for this sample lists around 50,000 clones; approximately 90% of them were counted only once. The ten largest clones add up to around 3% of the sample.

The CDR1 and CDR2 encoded by the germline V gene (reference sequence) are LNHDA and SQIVND. V is shortened by 3 bases, J by 9 bases, and the region joining them spans 9 bases. Including the terminal cysteine and phenylalanine, the CDR3 comprises 12 residues. Kept here is only the CDR3 DNA, which spans 36 bases and is read in frame from base 1. Sequenced sample: PBMCs. This clonotype originated in a woman aged 50 to 65 in good health and a related stem cell transplant donor. The sequence joins TRBV19 to TRBJ1-3, with a tentative D gene TRBD1 over 5 matching bases. The CDR3 protein: CASSMTAGTIYF. The nucleotide sequence is TGTGCCAGTAGTATGACAGCGGGCACCATATATTTT.